Given below is one TCR beta chain in context. Sequence at one end of the junction differs from germline and may be a read error. It was with a sample-barcoded 5' primer and a J-beta primer mix that a second PCR of roughly 7 to 11 cycles was run. A tag from a template-switch adaptor with 12 random nucleotides marked each cDNA molecule. TCRdb reprocessed the 5' RACE reads via MiXCR and lists one record per CDR3 protein. Of 600,000 or so distinct CDR3 sequences in the sample, about 28% are singletons; the top ten hold about a sixth. These data are taken from a study of blood T cells in healthy people across ages. This CDR3 is 18 amino acids long. CDR1 and CDR2 from the germline V gene are SGHRS and YFSETQ. The study recruited healthy Caucasian donors from Russia who were aged about 6 to 95. PBMCs, at least 6.5 million per sample, were isolated. Extractions gave at least 5.5 micrograms of total RNA per sample.

V usage is TRBV5-1 and J usage is TRBJ2-1; 7 nucleotides match TRBD2. The source is a woman over 75 in good health. Sequenced: blood. The CDR3 loop reads CAGSLATGRDPRYNEQFF. DNA of the CDR3: TGCGCCGGCAGCTTGGCCACGGGGAGGGACCCACGCTACAATGAGCAGTTCTTC.